This passage covers 17 T cell receptor beta chains from one sample sequenced in a study of blood T cell repertoires in COVID-19. TCRdb's copy holds only in-frame clones and misses some; the assay was immunoSEQ multiplex PCR. The sample has over 100,000 clones, about four fifths seen once. The sequenced sample was peripheral blood. These receptors were obtained from a woman older than 75 with acute or convalescent COVID-19.

V usage is TRBV2 and J usage is TRBJ1-2, with TRBD1 identical over 10 bases. Germline V CDR1 and CDR2: SNHLY, FYNNEI. CDR3 length: 14 amino acids. V shed 6 bases and J 5 bases; nucleotides not matched to a gene: 6. CDR3 amino acids: CASSPGQGLYGYTF. For the CDR3, the DNA is TGTGCCAGCAGCCCGGGACAGGGGCTTTATGGCTACACCTTC.

The chain uses TRBV4-2 and TRBJ1-1; 7 bases agree with TRBD1. CDR1 and CDR2 (germline): LGHNA, YNFKEQ. Trimming cost V 4 bases and J 0 bases; bases outside gene matches: 5. The CDR3 is 15 amino acids. CDR3 sequence: CASSLVTGMNTEAFF. In DNA, the CDR3 is TGTGCCAGCAGCCTAGTGACAGGGATGAACACTGAAGCTTTCTTT.

This chain joins TRBV18 and TRBJ2-7, with 15 bases matching TRBD2. V gave up 5 bases and J gave up 0 bases; unmatched junction bases: 5. The CDR3 has 17 amino acids. CDR1 is KGHSH, CDR2 LQKENI, per germline. The CDR3 nucleotides are TGTGCCAGCTCAGCTACGGGACTAGCGGGAGGCTCCTACGAGCAGTACTTC. The encoded protein is CASSATGLAGGSYEQYF.

There are a few counts of this clone. The chain has TRBV7-2 and TRBJ1-2; D uncertain. In germline, CDR1 is SGHTA, CDR2 FQGNSA. The CDR3 loop spans 13 amino acids. Trimming removed 0 bases from V and 4 bases from J, with 6 bases in between. The CDR3 region has the DNA TGTGCCAGCAGCTTAGCGCAGATCTATGGCTACACCTTC. Protein product: CASSLAQIYGYTF.

This chain links TRBV5-1 with TRBJ2-7, with 8 bases lining up with TRBD2. Looked up from germline, CDR1 is SGHRS and CDR2 is YFSETQ. J lost 1 base, V lost 2 bases, and 8 bases had no gene match. This CDR3 is 16 amino acids long. CDR3 nucleotides: TGCGCCAGCAGCTTCTTTATCAGCGGGGGATCCTACGAGCAGTACTTC. This sequence encodes CASSFFISGGSYEQYF.

The rearrangement uses TRBV11-1 and TRBJ2-3, with a possible D match to TRBD1 (6 bases). Per germline, CDR1 SGHAT and CDR2 FQDESV (reference sequence). Between the trimmed V and J ends, which lost 5 bases and 0 bases, there was a span of 15 bases. The CDR3 runs to 16 residues. The CDR3: CASSAQGSSSTDTQYF. In nucleotides, the CDR3 is TGTGCCAGCAGCGCCCAGGGGTCCTCTAGCACAGATACGCAGTATTTT.

This clone was seen a few times. The V and J genes are TRBV11-2 and TRBJ1-2; possible D gene TRBD1, 5 bases. This CDR3 spans 13 amino acids. Trimming took off 5 bases at V and 1 base at J, with 8 bases between the two ends. The germline V gene encodes CDR1 SGHAT and CDR2 FQNNGV. This CDR3 is CASSPQGNYGYTF. CDR3 coding DNA: TGTGCCAGCAGCCCCCAGGGTAACTATGGCTACACCTTC.

CDR3 amino acids: CASSKALEDSLYTYEQYF. Written as DNA, the CDR3 is TGTGCCAGCAGCAAAGCGCTGGAGGACAGTCTCTATACCTACGAGCAGTACTTC. The chain is built from TRBV21-1 and TRBJ2-7; the table calls TRBD1, which could not be checked here. TRBV21-1 is tagged as a pseudogene. This CDR3 has 18 amino acids.

Details on this clone: The same CDR3 arises from other DNA sequences in this sample as well. The V and J genes are TRBV4-3 and TRBJ2-3; TRBD2 matches at 13 bases. Germline CDR1 LGHNA, CDR2 YSLEER. The trim removed 4 bases at V and 6 bases at J, leaving 4 bases unmatched. The CDR3 sequence is 15 residues long. In DNA, the CDR3 is TGCGCCAGCAGCCTCGGACTAGCGGGGGTTGATACGCAGTATTTT. Protein sequence: CASSLGLAGVDTQYF.

The J gene is TRBJ1-4, the V gene TRBV3-1 (or the pseudogene TRBV3-2), with D maybe TRBD1 (5 bases). The germline V gene encodes CDR1 LGHDT and CDR2 YNNKEL (reference sequence). V shed 4 bases and J shed 8 bases, with 14 bases lying between them. The CDR3 runs 14 residues. The CDR3 region has the DNA TGTGCCAGCAGCCCTAGGGGAATTACCGAAAAACTGTTTTTT. It codes for CASSPRGITEKLFF.

The rearrangement uses TRBV7-9 and TRBJ2-3; 9 positions match TRBD1. V lost 6 bases and J lost 4; bases outside the gene matches: 8. The CDR3 extends over 15 amino acids. Germline CDR1 is SEHNR and CDR2 is FQNEAQ (reference sequence). The CDR3 DNA reads TGTGCCAGCAGACCCTACAGGGGGCCGGCAGATACGCAGTATTTT. Residues: CASRPYRGPADTQYF.

The rearrangement links TRBV30 to TRBJ1-1, with a tentative D call TRBD1 (5 bases). This CDR3 spans 13 amino acids. V shed 8 bases and J shed 1 base, with 14 bases lying between them. Germline-derived CDR1 and CDR2 are GTSNPN and SVGIG (reference sequence). This chain's CDR3 is CAGYMQGNTEAFF. The CDR3 DNA is TGTGCCGGGTACATGCAGGGGAACACTGAAGCTTTCTTT. Full variable domain (missing parts from reference TRBV30 and TRBJ1-1): SQTIHQWPATLVQPVGSPLSLECTVEGTSNPNLYWYRQAAGRGLQLLFYSVGIGQISSEVPQNLSASRPQDRQFILSSKKLLLSDSGFYLCAGYMQGNTEAFFGQGTRLTVV.

The table lists this clone with a few counts. The rearrangement joins TRBV27 to TRBJ1-1; TRBD1 agrees at 7 bases. The CDR3 covers 12 residues. CDR1 is MNHEY and CDR2 is SMNVEV in the germline V gene (reference sequence). J was trimmed by 10 bases and V by 4 bases; bases with no gene match: 6. Here the CDR3 DNA reads TGTGCCAGCAGTTCGACAGGGAAATCAGCTTTCTTT. It specifies CASSSTGKSAFF.

DNA for the CDR3: TGTGCCAGCAGCCATGACAGGGGGCGAGCGGTTAATGAAAAACTGTTTTTT. It translates to CASSHDRGRAVNEKLFF. V is TRBV5-4 and J is TRBJ1-4; the match to TRBD1 covers 10 bases. Germline CDR1 and CDR2: SGHNT and YYREEE (reference sequence). There are 17 residues in the CDR3. V gave up 4 bases and J gave up 4 bases; unmatched junction bases: 10.

This chain joins TRBV24-1 and TRBJ1-5; the D gene is possibly TRBD1 (5 bases). V was cut by 5 bases and J by 6 bases, with 13 bases left in between. In germline, CDR1 is KGHDR, CDR2 SFDVKD. The CDR3 has 14 residues. This CDR3 reads CATSAAGLGQPQHF. In nucleotides, the CDR3 is TGTGCCACCAGTGCAGCAGGGCTGGGTCAGCCCCAGCATTTT.

The chain joins TRBV20-1 to TRBJ1-2; perhaps TRBD1 as D (5 bases). CDR3 length: 11 amino acids. The germline gives CDR1 DFQATT, CDR2 SNEGSKA (reference sequence). V was pared by 7 bases and J by 4 bases, with 10 bases between. The CDR3 here is CSVGQGYGYTF. CDR3 nucleotides: TGCAGTGTGGGGCAGGGCTATGGCTACACCTTC.

The genes are TRBV15 and TRBJ2-2; weak D call: TRBD1 (5 bases). Germline V CDR1 and CDR2: LNHNV, YYDKDF (reference sequence). The V and J ends lost 8 bases and 3 bases respectively, with 13 bases between them. There are 14 residues in the CDR3. CDR3 region: CATGRRVDTGELFF. The CDR3 DNA is TGTGCCACCGGCCGCAGGGTGGACACCGGGGAGCTGTTTTTT.